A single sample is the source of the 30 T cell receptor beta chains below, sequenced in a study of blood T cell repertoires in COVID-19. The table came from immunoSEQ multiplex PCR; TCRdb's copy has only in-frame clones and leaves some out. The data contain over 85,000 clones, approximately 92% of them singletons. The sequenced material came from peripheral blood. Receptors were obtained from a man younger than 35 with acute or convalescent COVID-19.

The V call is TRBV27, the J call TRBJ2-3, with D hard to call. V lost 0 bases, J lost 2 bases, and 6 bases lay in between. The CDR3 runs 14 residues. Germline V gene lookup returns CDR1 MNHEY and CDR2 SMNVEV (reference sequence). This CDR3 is CASSLSALTDTQYF. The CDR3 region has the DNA TGTGCCAGCAGTTTATCGGCCCTCACAGATACGCAGTATTTT.

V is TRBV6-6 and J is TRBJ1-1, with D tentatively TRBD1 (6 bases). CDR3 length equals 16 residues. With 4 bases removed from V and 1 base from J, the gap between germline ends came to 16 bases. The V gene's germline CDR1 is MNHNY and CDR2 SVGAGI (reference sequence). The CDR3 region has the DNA TGTGCCAGCAGTTCAACGTCAGGGGCGGGGAACACTGAAGCTTTCTTT. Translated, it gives CASSSTSGAGNTEAFF.

This CDR3 is CASSSSSGGLEQFF. CDR3 DNA sequence: TGTGCCAGCAGCTCTTCGTCGGGGGGTCTTGAGCAGTTCTTC. The chain is built from TRBV7-2 and TRBJ2-1; 7 nucleotides line up with TRBD2. V dropped 4 bases and J dropped 9; count of bases not matched to a gene: 9. The CDR3 runs to 14 residues. The germline V gene has CDR1 SGHTA and CDR2 FQGNSA.

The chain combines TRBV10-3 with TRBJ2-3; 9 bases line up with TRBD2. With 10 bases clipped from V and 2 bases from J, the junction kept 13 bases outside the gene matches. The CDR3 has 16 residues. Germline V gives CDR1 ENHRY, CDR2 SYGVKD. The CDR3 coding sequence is TGTGCCACCCTAGCGGGGACCCGATTTTTCACAGATACGCAGTATTTT. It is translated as CATLAGTRFFTDTQYF.

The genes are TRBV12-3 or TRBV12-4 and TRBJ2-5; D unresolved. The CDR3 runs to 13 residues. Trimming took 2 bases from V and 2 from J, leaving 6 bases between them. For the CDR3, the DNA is TGTGCCAGCAGTTTATTACGGCAAGAGACCCAGTACTTC. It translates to CASSLLRQETQYF.

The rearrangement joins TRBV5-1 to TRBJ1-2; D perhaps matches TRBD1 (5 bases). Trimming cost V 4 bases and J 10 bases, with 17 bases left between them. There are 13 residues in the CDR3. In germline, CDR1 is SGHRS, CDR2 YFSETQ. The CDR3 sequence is CASSLSFREVYTF. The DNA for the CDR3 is TGCGCCAGCAGCCTATCATTCAGGGAGGTCTACACCTTC. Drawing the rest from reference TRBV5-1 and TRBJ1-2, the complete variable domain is KAGVTQTPRYLIKTRGQQVTLSCSPISGHRSVSWYQQTPGQGLQFLFEYFSETQRNKGNFPGRFSGRQFSNSRSEMNVSTLELGDSALYLCASSLSFREVYTFGSGTRLTVV.

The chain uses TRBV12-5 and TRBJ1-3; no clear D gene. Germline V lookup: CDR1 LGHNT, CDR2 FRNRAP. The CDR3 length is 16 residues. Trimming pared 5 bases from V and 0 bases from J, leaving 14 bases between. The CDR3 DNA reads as TGTGCTAGTGGTCCCCTCGCGGACTTCTCTGGAAACACCATATATTTT. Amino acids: CASGPLADFSGNTIYF.

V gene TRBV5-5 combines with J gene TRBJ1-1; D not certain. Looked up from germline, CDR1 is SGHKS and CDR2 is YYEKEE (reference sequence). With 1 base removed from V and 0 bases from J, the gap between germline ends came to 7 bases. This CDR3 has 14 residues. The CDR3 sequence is CASSLYGMNTEAFF. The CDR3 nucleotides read TGTGCCAGCAGCTTGTACGGGATGAACACTGAAGCTTTCTTT.

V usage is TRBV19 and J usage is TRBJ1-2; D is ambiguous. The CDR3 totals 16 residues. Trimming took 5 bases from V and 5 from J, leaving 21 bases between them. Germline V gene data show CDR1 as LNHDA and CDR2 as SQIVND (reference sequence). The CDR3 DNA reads TGTGCCAGTAGTTCCTCTCGGAAGGGAAGAGGGTATGGCTACACCTTC. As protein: CASSSSRKGRGYGYTF.

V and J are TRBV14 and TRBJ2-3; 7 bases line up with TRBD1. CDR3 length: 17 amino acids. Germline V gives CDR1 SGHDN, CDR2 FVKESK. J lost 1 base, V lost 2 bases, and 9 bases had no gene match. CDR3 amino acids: CASSQQKGARGTDTQYF. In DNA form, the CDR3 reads TGTGCCAGCAGCCAACAAAAGGGGGCGCGGGGCACAGATACGCAGTATTTT.

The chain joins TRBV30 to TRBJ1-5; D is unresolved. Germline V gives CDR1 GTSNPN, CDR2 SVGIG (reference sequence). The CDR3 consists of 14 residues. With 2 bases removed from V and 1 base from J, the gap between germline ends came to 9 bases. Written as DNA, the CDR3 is TGTGCCTGGAGTAGTCAGGCCAGCAATCAGCCCCAGCATTTT. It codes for CAWSSQASNQPQHF. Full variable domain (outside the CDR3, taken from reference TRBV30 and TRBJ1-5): SQTIHQWPATLVQPVGSPLSLECTVEGTSNPNLYWYRQAAGRGLQLLFYSVGIGQISSEVPQNLSASRPQDRQFILSSKKLLLSDSGFYLCAWSSQASNQPQHFGDGTRLSIL.

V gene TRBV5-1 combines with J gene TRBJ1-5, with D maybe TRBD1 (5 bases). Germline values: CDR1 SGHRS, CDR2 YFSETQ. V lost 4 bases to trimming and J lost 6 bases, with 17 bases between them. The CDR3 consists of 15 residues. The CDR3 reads CASSPREGLGQPQHF. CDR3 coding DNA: TGCGCCAGCAGCCCCCGGGAGGGACTGGGTCAGCCCCAGCATTTT.

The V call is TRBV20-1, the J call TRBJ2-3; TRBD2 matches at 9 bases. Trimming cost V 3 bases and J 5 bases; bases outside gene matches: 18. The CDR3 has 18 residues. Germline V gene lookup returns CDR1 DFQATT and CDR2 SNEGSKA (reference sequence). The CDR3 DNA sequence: TGCAGTGCTAGTTCCCTCGGGGTAGCGGGAGAAAGGGGAGATACGCAGTATTTT. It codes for CSASSLGVAGERGDTQYF.

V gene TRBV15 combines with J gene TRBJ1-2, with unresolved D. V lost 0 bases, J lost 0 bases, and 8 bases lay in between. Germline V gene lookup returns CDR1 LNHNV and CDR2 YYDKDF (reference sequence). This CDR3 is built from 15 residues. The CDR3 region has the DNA TGTGCCACCAGCAGAGATCTCGCAGCTAACTATGGCTACACCTTC. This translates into CATSRDLAANYGYTF.

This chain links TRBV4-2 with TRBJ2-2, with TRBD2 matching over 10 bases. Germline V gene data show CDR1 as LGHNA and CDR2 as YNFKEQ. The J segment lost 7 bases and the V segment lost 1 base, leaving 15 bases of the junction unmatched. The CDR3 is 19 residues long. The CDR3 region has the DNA TGTGCCAGCAGCCAAGTTTATGGAGCGGGGGGGCTCCTAAGCGGGGAGCTGTTTTTT. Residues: CASSQVYGAGGLLSGELFF.

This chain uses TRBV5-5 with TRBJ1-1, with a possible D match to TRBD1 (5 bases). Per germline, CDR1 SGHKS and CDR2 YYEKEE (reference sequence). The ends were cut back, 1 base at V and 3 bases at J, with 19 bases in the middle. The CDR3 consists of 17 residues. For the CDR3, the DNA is TGTGCCAGCAGCTTGATGGCAGGGTCCCTCGGGTACACTGAAGCTTTCTTT. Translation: CASSLMAGSLGYTEAFF.

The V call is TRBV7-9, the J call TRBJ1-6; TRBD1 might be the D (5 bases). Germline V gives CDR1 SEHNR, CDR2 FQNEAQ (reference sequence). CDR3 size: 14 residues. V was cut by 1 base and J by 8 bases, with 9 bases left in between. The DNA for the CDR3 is TGTGCCAGCAGCTTAGAAGGGGCCGATTCACCCCTCCACTTT. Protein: CASSLEGADSPLHF.

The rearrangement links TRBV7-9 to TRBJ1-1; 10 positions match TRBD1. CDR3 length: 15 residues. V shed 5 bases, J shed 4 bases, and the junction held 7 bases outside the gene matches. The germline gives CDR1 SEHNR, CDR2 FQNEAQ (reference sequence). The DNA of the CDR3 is TGTGCCAGCAGCATTTCCAGACAGGGGGCCACTGAAGCTTTCTTT. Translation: CASSISRQGATEAFF.

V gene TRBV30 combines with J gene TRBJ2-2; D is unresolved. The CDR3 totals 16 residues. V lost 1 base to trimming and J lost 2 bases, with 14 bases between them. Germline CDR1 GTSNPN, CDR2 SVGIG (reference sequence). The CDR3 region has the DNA TGTGCCTGGAGTGCAACGGCGGCAGCTAACACCGGGGAGCTGTTTTTT. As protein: CAWSATAAANTGELFF.

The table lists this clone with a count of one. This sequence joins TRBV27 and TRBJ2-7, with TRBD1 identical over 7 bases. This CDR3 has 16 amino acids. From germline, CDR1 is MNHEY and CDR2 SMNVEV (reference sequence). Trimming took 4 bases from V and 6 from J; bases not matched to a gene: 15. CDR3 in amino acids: CASSSLLQGSFSEQYF. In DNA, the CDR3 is TGTGCCAGCAGTTCCCTTTTACAGGGGTCCTTCTCCGAGCAGTACTTC.

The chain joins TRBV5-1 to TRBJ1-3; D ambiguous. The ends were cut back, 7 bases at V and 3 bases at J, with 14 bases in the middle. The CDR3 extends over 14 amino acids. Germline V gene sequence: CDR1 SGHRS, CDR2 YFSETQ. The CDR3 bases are TGCGCCAGCGCCCGAGACGGGTATGGAAACACCATATATTTT. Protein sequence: CASARDGYGNTIYF.

CDR3 loop: CASSLGGPKNIQYF. The CDR3 DNA reads TGCGCCAGCAGCTTGGGGGGCCCCAAAAACATTCAGTACTTC. The V and J genes are TRBV5-1 and TRBJ2-4, with D possibly TRBD1 on 5 matching bases. V dropped 0 bases and J dropped 2 bases, with 6 bases sitting between them. CDR1 is SGHRS and CDR2 is YFSETQ in the germline V gene. CDR3 length equals 14 residues. Looking up the rest from reference TRBV5-1 and TRBJ2-4 gives the full variable domain: KAGVTQTPRYLIKTRGQQVTLSCSPISGHRSVSWYQQTPGQGLQFLFEYFSETQRNKGNFPGRFSGRQFSNSRSEMNVSTLELGDSALYLCASSLGGPKNIQYFGAGTRLSVL.

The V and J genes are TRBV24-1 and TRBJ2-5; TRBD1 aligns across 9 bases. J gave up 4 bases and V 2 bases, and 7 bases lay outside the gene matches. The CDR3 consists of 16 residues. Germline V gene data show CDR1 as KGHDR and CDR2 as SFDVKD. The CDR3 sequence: CATSDSGTGRSETQYF. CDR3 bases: TGTGCCACCAGTGATTCCGGGACAGGGAGGTCAGAGACCCAGTACTTC.

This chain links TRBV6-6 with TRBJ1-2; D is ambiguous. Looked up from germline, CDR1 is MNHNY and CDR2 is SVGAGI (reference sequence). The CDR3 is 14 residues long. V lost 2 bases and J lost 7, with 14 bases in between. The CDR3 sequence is CASSYETLEGGYTF. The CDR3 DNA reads TGTGCCAGCAGTTACGAGACATTAGAAGGTGGCTACACCTTC.

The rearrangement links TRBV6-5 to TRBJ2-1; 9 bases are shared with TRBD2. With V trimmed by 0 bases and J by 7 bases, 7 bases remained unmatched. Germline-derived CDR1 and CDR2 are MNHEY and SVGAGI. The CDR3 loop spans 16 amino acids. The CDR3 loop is CASSYSTAGGSNEQFF. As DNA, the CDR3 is TGTGCCAGCAGTTACTCGACAGCGGGGGGCTCGAATGAGCAGTTCTTC.

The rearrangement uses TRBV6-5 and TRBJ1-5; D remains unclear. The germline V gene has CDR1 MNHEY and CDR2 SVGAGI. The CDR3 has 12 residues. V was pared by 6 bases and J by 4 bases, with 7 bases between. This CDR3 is CASRTVNQPQHF. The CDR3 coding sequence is TGTGCCAGCAGAACAGTTAATCAGCCCCAGCATTTT.

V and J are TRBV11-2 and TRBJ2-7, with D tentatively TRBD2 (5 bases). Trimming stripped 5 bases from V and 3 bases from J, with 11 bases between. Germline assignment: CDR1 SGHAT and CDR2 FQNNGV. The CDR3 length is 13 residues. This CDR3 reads CASSPPDYYEQYF. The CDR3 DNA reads TGTGCCAGCAGCCCCCCCGACTACTACGAGCAGTACTTC.

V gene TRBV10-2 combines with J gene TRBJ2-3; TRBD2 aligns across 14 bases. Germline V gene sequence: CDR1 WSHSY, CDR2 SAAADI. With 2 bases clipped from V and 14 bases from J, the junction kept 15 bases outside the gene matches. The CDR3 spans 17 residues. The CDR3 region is CASSEATPGTSGGLRYF. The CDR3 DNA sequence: TGCGCCAGCAGTGAGGCTACACCCGGGACTAGCGGGGGTTTGCGGTATTTT.

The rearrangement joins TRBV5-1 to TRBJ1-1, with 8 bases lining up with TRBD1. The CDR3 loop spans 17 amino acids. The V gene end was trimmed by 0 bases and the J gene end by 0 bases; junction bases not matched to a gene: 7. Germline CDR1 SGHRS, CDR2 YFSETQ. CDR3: CASSLGGQGRMNTEAFF. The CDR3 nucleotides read TGCGCCAGCAGCTTGGGTGGACAGGGCCGGATGAACACTGAAGCTTTCTTT.

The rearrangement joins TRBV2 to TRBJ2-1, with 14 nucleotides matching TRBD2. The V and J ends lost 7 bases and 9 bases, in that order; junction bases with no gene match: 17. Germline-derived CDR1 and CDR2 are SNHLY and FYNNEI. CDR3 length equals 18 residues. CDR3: CASTETLSGLAGVGEQFF. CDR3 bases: TGTGCCAGCACTGAGACATTATCGGGACTAGCGGGAGTCGGTGAGCAGTTCTTC.